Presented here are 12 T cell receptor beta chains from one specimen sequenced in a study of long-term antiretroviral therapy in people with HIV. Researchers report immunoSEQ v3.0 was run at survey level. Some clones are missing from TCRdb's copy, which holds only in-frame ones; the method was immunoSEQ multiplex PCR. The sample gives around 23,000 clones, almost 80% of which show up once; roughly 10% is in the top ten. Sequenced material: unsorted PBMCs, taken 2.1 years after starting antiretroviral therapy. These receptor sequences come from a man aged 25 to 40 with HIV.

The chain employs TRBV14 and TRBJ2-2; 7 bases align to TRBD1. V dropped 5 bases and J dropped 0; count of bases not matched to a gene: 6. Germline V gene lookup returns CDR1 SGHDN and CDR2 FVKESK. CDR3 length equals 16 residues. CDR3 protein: CASSDRGQSNTGELFF. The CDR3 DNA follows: TGTGCCAGCAGCGATCGGGGACAGTCGAACACCGGGGAGCTGTTTTTT. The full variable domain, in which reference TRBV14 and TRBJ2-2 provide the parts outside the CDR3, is EAGVTQFPSHSVIEKGQTVTLRCDPISGHDNLYWYRRVMGKEIKFLLHFVKESKQDESGMPNNRFLAERTGGTYSTLKVQPAELEDSGVYFCASSDRGQSNTGELFFGEGSRLTVL.

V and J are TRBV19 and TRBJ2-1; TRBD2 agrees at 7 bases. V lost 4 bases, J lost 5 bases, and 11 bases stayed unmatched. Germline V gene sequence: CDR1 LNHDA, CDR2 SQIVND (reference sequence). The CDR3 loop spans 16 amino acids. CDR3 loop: CASSTPSGNRNNEQFF. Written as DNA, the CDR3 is TGTGCCAGTAGTACCCCAAGCGGGAACCGAAACAATGAGCAGTTCTTC.

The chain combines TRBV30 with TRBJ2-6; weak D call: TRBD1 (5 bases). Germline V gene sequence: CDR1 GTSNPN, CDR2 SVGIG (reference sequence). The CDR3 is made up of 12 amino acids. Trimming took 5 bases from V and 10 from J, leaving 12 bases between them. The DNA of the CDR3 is TGTGCCTGGGACAGCCCCGCGAACGTCCTGACTTTC. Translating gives CAWDSPANVLTF.

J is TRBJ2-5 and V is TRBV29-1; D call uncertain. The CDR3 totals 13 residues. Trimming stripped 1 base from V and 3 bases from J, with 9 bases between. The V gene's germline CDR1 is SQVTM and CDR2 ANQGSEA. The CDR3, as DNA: TGCAGCGTTGAAGTCATAGAGAAAGAGACCCAGTACTTC. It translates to CSVEVIEKETQYF.

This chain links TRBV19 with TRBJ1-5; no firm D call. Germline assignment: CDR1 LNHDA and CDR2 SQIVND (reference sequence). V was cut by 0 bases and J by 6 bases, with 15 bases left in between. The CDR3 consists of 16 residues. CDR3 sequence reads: CASSIDLKLGPQPQHF. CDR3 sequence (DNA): TGTGCCAGTAGTATAGATCTTAAGTTGGGTCCTCAGCCCCAGCATTTT.

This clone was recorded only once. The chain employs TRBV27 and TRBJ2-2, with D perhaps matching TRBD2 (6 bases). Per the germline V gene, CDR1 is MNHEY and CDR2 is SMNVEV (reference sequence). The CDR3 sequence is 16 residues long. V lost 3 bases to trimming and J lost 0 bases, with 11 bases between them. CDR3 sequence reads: CASSFSRGANTGELFF. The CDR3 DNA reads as TGTGCCAGCAGTTTCTCCCGCGGGGCGAACACCGGGGAGCTGTTTTTT.

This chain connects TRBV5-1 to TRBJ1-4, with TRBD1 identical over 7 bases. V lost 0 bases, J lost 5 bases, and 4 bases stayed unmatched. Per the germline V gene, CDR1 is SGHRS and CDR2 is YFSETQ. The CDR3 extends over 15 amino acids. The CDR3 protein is CASSLASRGNEKLFF. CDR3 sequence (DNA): TGCGCCAGCAGCTTGGCCTCCAGGGGGAATGAAAAACTGTTTTTT.

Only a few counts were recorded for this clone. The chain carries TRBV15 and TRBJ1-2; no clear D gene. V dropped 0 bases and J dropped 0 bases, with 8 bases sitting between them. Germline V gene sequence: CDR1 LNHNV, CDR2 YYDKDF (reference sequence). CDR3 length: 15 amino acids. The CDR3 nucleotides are TGTGCCACCAGCAGAGAAGCAGGAACTAACTATGGCTACACCTTC. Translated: CATSREAGTNYGYTF. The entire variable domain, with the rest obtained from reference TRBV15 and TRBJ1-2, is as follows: DAMVIQNPRYQVTQFGKPVTLSCSQTLNHNVMYWYQQKSSQAPKLLFHYYDKDFNNEADTPDNFQSRRPNTSFCFLDIRSPGLGDTAMYLCATSREAGTNYGYTFGSGTRLTVV.

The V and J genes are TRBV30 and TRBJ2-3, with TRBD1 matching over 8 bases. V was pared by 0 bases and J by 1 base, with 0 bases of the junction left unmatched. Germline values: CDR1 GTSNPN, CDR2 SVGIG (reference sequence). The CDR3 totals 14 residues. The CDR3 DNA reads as TGTGCCTGGAGTGTACAGGGGGGCACAGATACGCAGTATTTT. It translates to CAWSVQGGTDTQYF. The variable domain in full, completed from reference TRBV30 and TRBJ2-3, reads SQTIHQWPATLVQPVGSPLSLECTVEGTSNPNLYWYRQAAGRGLQLLFYSVGIGQISSEVPQNLSASRPQDRQFILSSKKLLLSDSGFYLCAWSVQGGTDTQYFGPGTRLTVL.

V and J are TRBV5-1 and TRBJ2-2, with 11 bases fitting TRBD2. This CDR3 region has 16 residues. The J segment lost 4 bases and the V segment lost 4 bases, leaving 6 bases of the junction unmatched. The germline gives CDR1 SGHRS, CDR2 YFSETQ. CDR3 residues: CASSTIAGGLTGELFF. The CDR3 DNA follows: TGCGCCAGCAGCACAATAGCGGGAGGGCTCACCGGGGAGCTGTTTTTT. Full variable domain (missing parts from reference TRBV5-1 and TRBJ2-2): KAGVTQTPRYLIKTRGQQVTLSCSPISGHRSVSWYQQTPGQGLQFLFEYFSETQRNKGNFPGRFSGRQFSNSRSEMNVSTLELGDSALYLCASSTIAGGLTGELFFGEGSRLTVL.

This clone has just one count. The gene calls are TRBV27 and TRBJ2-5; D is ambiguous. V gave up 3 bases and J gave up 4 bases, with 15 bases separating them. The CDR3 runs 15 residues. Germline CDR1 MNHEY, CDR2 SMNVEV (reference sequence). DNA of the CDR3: TGTGCCAGCAGTTTCATGGCAACCTCCGTAGAGACCCAGTACTTC. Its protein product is CASSFMATSVETQYF.

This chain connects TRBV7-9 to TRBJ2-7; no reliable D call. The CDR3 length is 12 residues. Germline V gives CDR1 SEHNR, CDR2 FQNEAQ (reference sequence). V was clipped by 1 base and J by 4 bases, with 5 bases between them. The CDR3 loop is CASSLGVYEQYF. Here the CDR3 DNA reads TGTGCCAGCAGCTTAGGAGTTTACGAGCAGTACTTC.